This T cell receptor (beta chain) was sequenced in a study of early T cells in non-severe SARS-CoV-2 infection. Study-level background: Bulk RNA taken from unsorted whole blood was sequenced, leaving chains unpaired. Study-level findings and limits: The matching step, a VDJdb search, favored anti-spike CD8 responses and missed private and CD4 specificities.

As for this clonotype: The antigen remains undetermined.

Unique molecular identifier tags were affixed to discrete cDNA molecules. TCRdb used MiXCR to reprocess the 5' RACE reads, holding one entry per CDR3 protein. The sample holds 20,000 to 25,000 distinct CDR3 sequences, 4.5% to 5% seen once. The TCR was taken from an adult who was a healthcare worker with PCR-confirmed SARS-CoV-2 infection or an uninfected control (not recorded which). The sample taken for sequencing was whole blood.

The CDR3 sequence: CSAGGTSSTDTQYF. Here the CDR3 DNA reads TGCAGTGCTGGAGGGACCTCTAGCACAGATACGCAGTATTTT. V usage is TRBV20-1 and J usage is TRBJ2-3; D is possibly TRBD2 (6 bases). The CDR3 contains 14 residues. CDR1 and CDR2 (germline): DFQATT, SNEGSKA (reference sequence). Trimming removed 5 bases at V and 0 bases at J, with 12 bases between.